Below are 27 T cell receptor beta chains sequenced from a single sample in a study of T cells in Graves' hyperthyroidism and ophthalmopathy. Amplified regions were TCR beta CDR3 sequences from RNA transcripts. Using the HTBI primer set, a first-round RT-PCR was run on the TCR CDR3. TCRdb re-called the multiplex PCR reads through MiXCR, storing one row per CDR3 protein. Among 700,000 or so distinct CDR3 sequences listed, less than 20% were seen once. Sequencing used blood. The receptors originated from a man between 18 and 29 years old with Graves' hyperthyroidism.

CDR3 amino acids: CSARLAGIEWQETQYF. In DNA, the CDR3 is TGCAGTGCTCGACTAGCGGGAATCGAGTGGCAAGAGACCCAGTACTTC. The J gene is TRBJ2-5, the V gene TRBV20-1, with 11 bases identical to TRBD2. Per germline, CDR1 DFQATT and CDR2 SNEGSKA (reference sequence). The trim removed 5 bases at V and 2 bases at J, leaving 10 bases unmatched. The CDR3 consists of 16 residues.

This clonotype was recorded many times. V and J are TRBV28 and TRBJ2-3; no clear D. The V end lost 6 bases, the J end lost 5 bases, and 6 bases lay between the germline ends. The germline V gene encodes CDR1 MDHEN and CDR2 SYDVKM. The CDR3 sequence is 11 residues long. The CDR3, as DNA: TGTGCCAGCAGGCTACTAGATACGCAGTATTTT. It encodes CASRLLDTQYF.

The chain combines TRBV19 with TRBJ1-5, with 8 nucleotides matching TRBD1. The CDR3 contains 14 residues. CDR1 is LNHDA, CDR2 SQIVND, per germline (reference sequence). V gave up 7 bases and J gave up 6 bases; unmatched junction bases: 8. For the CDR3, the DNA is TGTGCCAGTATCCTCCGGGACAGGAGTCAGCCCCAGCATTTT. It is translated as CASILRDRSQPQHF.

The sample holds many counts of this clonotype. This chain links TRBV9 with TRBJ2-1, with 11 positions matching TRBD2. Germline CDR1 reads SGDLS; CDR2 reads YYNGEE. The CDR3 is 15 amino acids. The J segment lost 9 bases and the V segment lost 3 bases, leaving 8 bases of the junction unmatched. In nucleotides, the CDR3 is TGTGCCAGCAGCGCGAAGGGACTAGCGGTCAGTGAGCAGTTCTTC. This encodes CASSAKGLAVSEQFF.

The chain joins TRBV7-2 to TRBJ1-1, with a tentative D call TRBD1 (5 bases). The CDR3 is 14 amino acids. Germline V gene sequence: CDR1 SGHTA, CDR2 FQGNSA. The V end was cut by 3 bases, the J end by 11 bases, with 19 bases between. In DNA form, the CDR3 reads TGTGCCAGCAGCTTCGGTTGGGGCGTGGGGGATGCTTTCTTT. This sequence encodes CASSFGWGVGDAFF.

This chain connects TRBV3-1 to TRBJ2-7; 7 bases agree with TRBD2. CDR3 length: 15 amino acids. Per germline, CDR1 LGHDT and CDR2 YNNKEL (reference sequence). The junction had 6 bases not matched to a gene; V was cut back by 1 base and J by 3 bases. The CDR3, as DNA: TGTGCCAGCAGCCAAGGAACTGGGGGGGACTACGAGCAGTACTTC. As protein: CASSQGTGGDYEQYF.

CDR3 nucleotide sequence: TGCGCCAGCAGCCACGGACAGGGCTTCACCACCGGGGAGCTGTTTTTT. This gives the protein CASSHGQGFTTGELFF. The chain carries TRBV5-1 and TRBJ2-2; TRBD1 aligns across 8 bases. The CDR3 loop spans 16 amino acids. Per germline, CDR1 SGHRS and CDR2 YFSETQ. The junction had 9 bases not matched to a gene; V was cut back by 4 bases and J by 4 bases.

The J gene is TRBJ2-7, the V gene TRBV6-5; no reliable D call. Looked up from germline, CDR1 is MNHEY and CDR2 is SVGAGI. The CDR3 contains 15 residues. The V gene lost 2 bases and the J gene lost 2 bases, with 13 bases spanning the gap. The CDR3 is CASSYGYNLPYEQYF. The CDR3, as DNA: TGTGCCAGCAGTTACGGGTACAACCTCCCCTACGAGCAGTACTTC.

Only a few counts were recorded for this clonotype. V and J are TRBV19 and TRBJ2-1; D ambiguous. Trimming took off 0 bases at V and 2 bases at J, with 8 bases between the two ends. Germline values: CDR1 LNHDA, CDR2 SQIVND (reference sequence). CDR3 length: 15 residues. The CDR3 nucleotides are TGTGCCAGTAGTATAGACCCAGGAACCTACAATGAGCAGTTCTTC. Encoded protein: CASSIDPGTYNEQFF.

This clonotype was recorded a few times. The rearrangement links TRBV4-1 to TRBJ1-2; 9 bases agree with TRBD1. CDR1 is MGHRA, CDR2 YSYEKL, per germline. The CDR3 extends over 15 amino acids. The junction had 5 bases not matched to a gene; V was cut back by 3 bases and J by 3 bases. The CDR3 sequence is CASSQRGQGDYGYTF. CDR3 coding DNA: TGCGCCAGCAGCCAGAGGGGACAGGGCGACTATGGCTACACCTTC.

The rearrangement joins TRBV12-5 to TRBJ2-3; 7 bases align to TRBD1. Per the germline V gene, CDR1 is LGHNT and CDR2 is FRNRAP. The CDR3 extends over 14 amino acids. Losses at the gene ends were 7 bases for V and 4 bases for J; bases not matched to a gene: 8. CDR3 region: CASALGQAADTQYF. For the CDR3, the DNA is TGTGCTAGTGCATTAGGACAGGCCGCAGATACGCAGTATTTT.

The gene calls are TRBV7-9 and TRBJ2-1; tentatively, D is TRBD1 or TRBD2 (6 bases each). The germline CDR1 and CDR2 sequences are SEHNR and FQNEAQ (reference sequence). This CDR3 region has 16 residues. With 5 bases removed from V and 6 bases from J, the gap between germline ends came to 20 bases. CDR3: CASSPIGNREANEQFF. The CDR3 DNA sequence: TGTGCCAGCAGCCCCATTGGGAACAGGGAGGCCAATGAGCAGTTCTTC.

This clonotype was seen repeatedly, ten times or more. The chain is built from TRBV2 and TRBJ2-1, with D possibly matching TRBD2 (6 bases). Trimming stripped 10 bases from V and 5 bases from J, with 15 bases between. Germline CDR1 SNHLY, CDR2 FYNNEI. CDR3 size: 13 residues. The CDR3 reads CATRLESHNEQFF. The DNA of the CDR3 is TGTGCCACCCGACTAGAGTCTCACAATGAGCAGTTCTTC.

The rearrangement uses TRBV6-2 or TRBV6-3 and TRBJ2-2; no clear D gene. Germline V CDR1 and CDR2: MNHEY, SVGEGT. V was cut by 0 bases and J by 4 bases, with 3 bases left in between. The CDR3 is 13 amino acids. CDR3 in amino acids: CASSYSITGELFF. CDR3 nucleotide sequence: TGTGCCAGCAGTTACTCGATCACCGGGGAGCTGTTTTTT.

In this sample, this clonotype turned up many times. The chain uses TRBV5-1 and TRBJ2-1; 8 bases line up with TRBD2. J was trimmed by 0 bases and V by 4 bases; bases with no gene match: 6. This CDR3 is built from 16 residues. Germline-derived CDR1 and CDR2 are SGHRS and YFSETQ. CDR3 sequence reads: CASSPTSGISYNEQFF. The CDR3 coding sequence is TGCGCCAGCAGCCCTACTAGCGGTATCTCCTACAATGAGCAGTTCTTC. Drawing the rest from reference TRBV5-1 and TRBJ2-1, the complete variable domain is KAGVTQTPRYLIKTRGQQVTLSCSPISGHRSVSWYQQTPGQGLQFLFEYFSETQRNKGNFPGRFSGRQFSNSRSEMNVSTLELGDSALYLCASSPTSGISYNEQFFGPGTRLTVL.

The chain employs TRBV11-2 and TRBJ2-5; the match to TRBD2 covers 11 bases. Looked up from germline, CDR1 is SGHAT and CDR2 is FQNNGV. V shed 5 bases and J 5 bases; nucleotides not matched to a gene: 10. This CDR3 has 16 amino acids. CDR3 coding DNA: TGTGCCAGCAGCCTAACTCTAGCGGGAGGTCGGGAGACCCAGTACTTC. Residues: CASSLTLAGGRETQYF.

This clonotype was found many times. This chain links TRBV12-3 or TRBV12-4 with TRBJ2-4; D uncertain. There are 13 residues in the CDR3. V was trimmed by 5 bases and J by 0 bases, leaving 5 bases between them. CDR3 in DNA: TGTGCCAGCAGTATACTAGCCAAAAACATTCAGTACTTC. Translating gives CASSILAKNIQYF.

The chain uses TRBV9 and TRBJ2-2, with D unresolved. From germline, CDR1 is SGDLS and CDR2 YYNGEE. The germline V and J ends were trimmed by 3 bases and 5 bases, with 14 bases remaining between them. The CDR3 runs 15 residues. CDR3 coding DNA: TGTGCCAGCAGCGCCCATCCAACAAGAACCGGGGAGCTGTTTTTT. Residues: CASSAHPTRTGELFF. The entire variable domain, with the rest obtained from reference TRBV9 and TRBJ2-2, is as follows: DSGVTQTPKHLITATGQRVTLRCSPRSGDLSVYWYQQSLDQGLQFLIQYYNGEERAKGNILERFSAQQFPDLHSELNLSSLELGDSALYFCASSAHPTRTGELFFGEGSRLTVL.

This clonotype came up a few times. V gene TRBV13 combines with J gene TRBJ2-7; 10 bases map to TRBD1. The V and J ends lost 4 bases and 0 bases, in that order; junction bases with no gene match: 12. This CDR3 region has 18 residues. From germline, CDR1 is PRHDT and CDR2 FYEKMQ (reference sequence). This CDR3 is CASSSGQGRDESSYEQYF. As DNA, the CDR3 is TGTGCCAGCAGCTCGGGACAGGGGAGGGACGAAAGCTCCTACGAGCAGTACTTC.

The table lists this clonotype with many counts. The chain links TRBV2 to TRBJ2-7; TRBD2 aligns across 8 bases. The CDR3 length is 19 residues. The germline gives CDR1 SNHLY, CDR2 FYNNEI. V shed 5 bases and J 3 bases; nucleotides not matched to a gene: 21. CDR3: CASSHPTRTSGTRGYEQYF. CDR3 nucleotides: TGTGCCAGCAGTCACCCGACCCGTACCTCCGGGACTAGGGGCTACGAGCAGTACTTC.

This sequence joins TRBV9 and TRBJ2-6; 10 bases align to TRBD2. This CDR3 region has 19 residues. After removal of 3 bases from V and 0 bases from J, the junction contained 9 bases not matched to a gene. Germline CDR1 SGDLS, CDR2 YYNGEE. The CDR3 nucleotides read TGTGCCAGCAGCGCAGCGGGGGGGGTCGTAGCCTCTGGGGCCAACGTCCTGACTTTC. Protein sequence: CASSAAGGVVASGANVLTF.

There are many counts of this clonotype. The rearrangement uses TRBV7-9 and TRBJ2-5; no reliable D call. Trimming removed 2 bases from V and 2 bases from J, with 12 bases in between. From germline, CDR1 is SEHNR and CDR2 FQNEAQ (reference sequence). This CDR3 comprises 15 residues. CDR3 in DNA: TGTGCCAGCAGCTTAACCACCGGTTGGCAAGAGACCCAGTACTTC. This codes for CASSLTTGWQETQYF.

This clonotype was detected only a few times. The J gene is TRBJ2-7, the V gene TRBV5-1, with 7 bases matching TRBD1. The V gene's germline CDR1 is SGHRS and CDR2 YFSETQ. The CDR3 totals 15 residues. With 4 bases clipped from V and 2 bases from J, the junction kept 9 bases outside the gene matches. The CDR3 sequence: CASSASGTETYEQYF. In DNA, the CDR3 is TGCGCCAGCAGCGCTTCCGGGACAGAGACCTACGAGCAGTACTTC.

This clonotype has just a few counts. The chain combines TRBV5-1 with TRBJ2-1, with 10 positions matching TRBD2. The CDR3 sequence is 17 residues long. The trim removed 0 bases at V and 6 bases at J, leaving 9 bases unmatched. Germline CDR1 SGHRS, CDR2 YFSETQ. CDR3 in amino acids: CASSLEWRASGSNEQFF. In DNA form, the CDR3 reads TGCGCCAGCAGCTTGGAGTGGAGGGCTAGCGGGAGCAATGAGCAGTTCTTC.

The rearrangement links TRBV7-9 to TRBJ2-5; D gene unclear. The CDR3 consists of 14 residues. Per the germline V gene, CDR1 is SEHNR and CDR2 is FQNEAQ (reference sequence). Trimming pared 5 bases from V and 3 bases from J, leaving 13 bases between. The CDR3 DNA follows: TGTGCCAGCAGCCTCATGGCCGGTGAAGAGACCCAGTACTTC. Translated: CASSLMAGEETQYF.

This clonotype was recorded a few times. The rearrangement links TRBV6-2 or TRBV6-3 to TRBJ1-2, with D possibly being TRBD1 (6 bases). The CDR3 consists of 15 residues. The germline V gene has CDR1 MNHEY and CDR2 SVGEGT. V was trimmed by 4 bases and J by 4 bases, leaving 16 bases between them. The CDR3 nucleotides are TGTGCCAGCAGTTCCCCCTTAACAGGGTTCTATGGCTACACCTTC. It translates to CASSSPLTGFYGYTF.

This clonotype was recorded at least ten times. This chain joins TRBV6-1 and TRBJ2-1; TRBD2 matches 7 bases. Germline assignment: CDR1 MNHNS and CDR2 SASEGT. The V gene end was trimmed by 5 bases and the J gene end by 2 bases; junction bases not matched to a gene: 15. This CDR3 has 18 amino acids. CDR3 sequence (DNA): TGTGCCAGCAGTAACCTGGGAAGGGGCGGGAGTACCTACAATGAGCAGTTCTTC. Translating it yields CASSNLGRGGSTYNEQFF.